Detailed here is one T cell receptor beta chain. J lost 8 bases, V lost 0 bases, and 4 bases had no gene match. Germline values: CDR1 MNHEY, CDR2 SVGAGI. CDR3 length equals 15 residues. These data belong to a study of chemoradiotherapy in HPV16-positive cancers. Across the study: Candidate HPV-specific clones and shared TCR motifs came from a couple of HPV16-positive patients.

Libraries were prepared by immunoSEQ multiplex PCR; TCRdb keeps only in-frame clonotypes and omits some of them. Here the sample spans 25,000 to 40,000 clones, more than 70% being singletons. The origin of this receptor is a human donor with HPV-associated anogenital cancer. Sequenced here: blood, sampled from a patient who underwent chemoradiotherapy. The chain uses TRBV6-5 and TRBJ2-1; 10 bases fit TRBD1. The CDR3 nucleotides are TGTGCCAGCAGTTACTCGGGACAGGGGATGGATGAGCAGTTCTTC. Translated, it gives CASSYSGQGMDEQFF.